These T cell receptor beta chains were read from a single sample in a study of CD8 T cells in ankylosing spondylitis. In TCRdb, the 5' RACE reads were re-called with MiXCR into one record per CDR3 protein. The table records about 700,000 distinct CDR3 sequences, 15% to 20% of them present only once. The sample comprised blood, either unsorted or a sorted T cell fraction (not recorded which). These receptors came from a male donor with ankylosing spondylitis. CDR3s include the opening cysteine and the closing phenylalanine or tryptophan. Fields, in order: J gene, D gene, V gene, clone size, CDR3 protein, CDR3 DNA. D genes are given only for firm matches. The size entry is marked missing in some rows and otherwise reads once, few, many or a size class.

J gene: TRBJ2-3
D gene: NA
V gene: TRBV6-5
clone size: NA
CDR3 protein: CASSSRGTDTQYF
CDR3 DNA: TGTGCCAGCAGTTCGCGGGGCACAGATACGCAGTATTTT

J gene: TRBJ2-5
D gene: TRBD2
V gene: TRBV4-1
clone size: few
CDR3 protein: CASRRAGSGGGQETQYF
CDR3 DNA: TGCGCCAGCAGGCGCGCAGGGAGCGGGGGAGGGCAAGAGACCCAGTACTTC

J gene: TRBJ2-7
D gene: NA
V gene: TRBV4-3
clone size: NA
CDR3 protein: CASSYATASSYEQYF
CDR3 DNA: TGCGCCAGCAGCTATGCCACAGCGAGCTCCTACGAGCAGTACTTC

J gene: TRBJ2-5
D gene: NA
V gene: TRBV12-3/TRBV12-4
clone size: NA
CDR3 protein: CASSLANTQETQYF
CDR3 DNA: TGTGCCAGCAGTTTAGCGAATACCCAAGAGACCCAGTACTTC

J gene: TRBJ2-5
D gene: TRBD2
V gene: TRBV12-3/TRBV12-4
clone size: NA
CDR3 protein: CASALDSGGIKTQYF
CDR3 DNA: TGTGCCAGCGCGTTAGATAGCGGGGGGATAAAGACCCAGTACTTC

J gene: TRBJ2-7
D gene: NA
V gene: TRBV5-1
clone size: few
CDR3 protein: CASKGGSGSYEQYF
CDR3 DNA: TGCGCCAGTAAGGGTGGGAGCGGATCCTACGAGCAGTACTTC

J gene: TRBJ2-1
D gene: TRBD2
V gene: TRBV12-3/TRBV12-4
clone size: NA
CDR3 protein: CASRLAGGDNEQFF
CDR3 DNA: TGTGCCAGCCGGTTAGCGGGAGGGGACAATGAGCAGTTCTTC

J gene: TRBJ2-5
D gene: NA
V gene: TRBV28
clone size: few
CDR3 protein: CASSTGRETQYF
CDR3 DNA: TGTGCCAGCAGTACAGGGCGAGAGACCCAGTACTTC

J gene: TRBJ2-7
D gene: NA
V gene: TRBV12-3/TRBV12-4
clone size: NA
CDR3 protein: CASSSGIEQYF
CDR3 DNA: TGTGCCAGCAGTTCCGGGATAGAGCAGTACTTC

J gene: TRBJ1-1
D gene: NA
V gene: TRBV27
clone size: once
CDR3 protein: CASSSLEGGLTEAFF
CDR3 DNA: TGTGCCAGCAGTTCCCTCGAGGGAGGGCTCACTGAAGCTTTCTTT

J gene: TRBJ2-3
D gene: TRBD2
V gene: TRBV20-1
clone size: NA
CDR3 protein: CSAMAPAGGTDTQYF
CDR3 DNA: TGCAGTGCTATGGCCCCAGCGGGGGGCACAGATACGCAGTATTTT

J gene: TRBJ2-2
D gene: TRBD2
V gene: TRBV7-9
clone size: NA
CDR3 protein: CASSFGLAGTGELFF
CDR3 DNA: TGTGCCAGCAGCTTCGGACTAGCGGGCACCGGGGAGCTGTTTTTT

J gene: TRBJ2-1
D gene: NA
V gene: TRBV29-1
clone size: many
CDR3 protein: CSVDSRRDEQFF
CDR3 DNA: TGCAGCGTTGATTCTCGGCGCGATGAGCAGTTCTTC

J gene: TRBJ2-5
D gene: NA
V gene: TRBV6-5
clone size: NA
CDR3 protein: CASSYAGQNQETQYF
CDR3 DNA: TGTGCCAGCAGTTACGCGGGACAGAACCAAGAGACCCAGTACTTC

J gene: TRBJ2-1
D gene: TRBD2
V gene: TRBV6-1
clone size: few
CDR3 protein: CASSHSGVLNNEQFF
CDR3 DNA: TGTGCCAGCAGTCATAGCGGGGTGCTAAACAATGAGCAGTTCTTC

J gene: TRBJ2-1
D gene: NA
V gene: TRBV6-6
clone size: NA
CDR3 protein: CASSYVRVNEQFF
CDR3 DNA: TGTGCCAGCAGTTACGTGCGTGTTAATGAGCAGTTCTTC

J gene: TRBJ1-4
D gene: TRBD1
V gene: TRBV12-3/TRBV12-4
clone size: few
CDR3 protein: CASSPRGGTGAREKLFF
CDR3 DNA: TGTGCCAGCAGTCCCCGGGGGGGGACAGGGGCCCGCGAAAAACTGTTTTTT

J gene: TRBJ2-1
D gene: NA
V gene: TRBV27
clone size: NA
CDR3 protein: CASSLYTGDSLGEQFF
CDR3 DNA: TGTGCCAGCAGTTTATACACGGGGGACAGCCTGGGTGAGCAGTTCTTC

J gene: TRBJ1-5
D gene: TRBD1
V gene: TRBV12-3/TRBV12-4
clone size: NA
CDR3 protein: CASSPGQGPYSNQPQHF
CDR3 DNA: TGTGCCAGCAGCCCGGGACAGGGGCCCTATAGCAATCAGCCCCAGCATTTT

J gene: TRBJ2-3
D gene: TRBD2
V gene: TRBV12-3/TRBV12-4
clone size: few
CDR3 protein: CASSPAGASGGRDTQYF
CDR3 DNA: TGTGCCAGCAGCCCCGCGGGGGCTAGCGGGGGCAGAGATACGCAGTATTTT

J gene: TRBJ2-2
D gene: TRBD1
V gene: TRBV12-3/TRBV12-4
clone size: many
CDR3 protein: CASSLTGGITGELFF
CDR3 DNA: TGTGCCAGCAGTTTAACAGGGGGGATAACCGGGGAGCTGTTTTTT

J gene: TRBJ2-1
D gene: NA
V gene: TRBV7-8
clone size: few
CDR3 protein: CASSTRLGNEQFF
CDR3 DNA: TGTGCCAGCAGCACTCGGCTTGGCAATGAGCAGTTCTTC

J gene: TRBJ1-1
D gene: NA
V gene: TRBV29-1
clone size: NA
CDR3 protein: CSAGKDAFF
CDR3 DNA: TGCAGCGCAGGGAAGGATGCTTTCTTT

J gene: TRBJ1-4
D gene: TRBD1
V gene: TRBV6-1
clone size: few
CDR3 protein: CASKRQGGGKLFF
CDR3 DNA: TGTGCCAGCAAGAGACAGGGCGGGGGAAAACTGTTTTTT

J gene: TRBJ2-3
D gene: NA
V gene: TRBV4-1
clone size: NA
CDR3 protein: CASMGKAGSTDTQYF
CDR3 DNA: TGCGCCAGCATGGGTAAGGCGGGGAGCACAGATACGCAGTATTTT

J gene: TRBJ2-7
D gene: TRBD2
V gene: TRBV6-2/TRBV6-3
clone size: few
CDR3 protein: CASSYPRGGLASYEQYF
CDR3 DNA: TGTGCCAGCAGTTACCCACGCGGGGGACTAGCCTCCTACGAGCAGTACTTC

J gene: TRBJ2-5
D gene: NA
V gene: TRBV11-2
clone size: NA
CDR3 protein: CASSLGRGWSGETQYF
CDR3 DNA: TGTGCCAGCAGCTTAGGGAGGGGATGGAGTGGAGAGACCCAGTACTTC

J gene: TRBJ2-7
D gene: TRBD1
V gene: TRBV14
clone size: few
CDR3 protein: CASSHSDWGTGDYEQYF
CDR3 DNA: TGTGCCAGCAGCCATTCTGATTGGGGGACAGGAGACTACGAGCAGTACTTC

J gene: TRBJ2-3
D gene: TRBD2
V gene: TRBV20-1
clone size: NA
CDR3 protein: CSARDPSAGDSDTQYF
CDR3 DNA: TGCAGTGCTAGAGATCCTAGCGCGGGAGATTCGGATACGCAGTATTTT

J gene: TRBJ2-2
D gene: NA
V gene: TRBV7-8
clone size: few
CDR3 protein: CASSQREITGELFF
CDR3 DNA: TGTGCCAGCAGCCAACGAGAGATCACCGGGGAGCTGTTTTTT

J gene: TRBJ2-7
D gene: NA
V gene: TRBV24-1
clone size: NA
CDR3 protein: CATSDWTENEQYF
CDR3 DNA: TGTGCCACCAGTGATTGGACAGAGAACGAGCAGTACTTC

J gene: TRBJ2-3
D gene: NA
V gene: TRBV6-4
clone size: NA
CDR3 protein: CASSGKGGTDTQYF
CDR3 DNA: TGTGCCAGCAGTGGCAAAGGGGGCACAGATACGCAGTATTTT

J gene: TRBJ2-1
D gene: NA
V gene: TRBV2
clone size: NA
CDR3 protein: CASSDTAYNEQFF
CDR3 DNA: TGTGCCAGCAGTGATACAGCATACAATGAGCAGTTCTTC

J gene: TRBJ2-1
D gene: NA
V gene: TRBV5-6
clone size: few
CDR3 protein: CASSPPWAGLRNEQFF
CDR3 DNA: TGTGCCAGCAGCCCCCCCTGGGCAGGTCTTCGCAATGAGCAGTTCTTC

J gene: TRBJ2-7
D gene: NA
V gene: TRBV6-2/TRBV6-3
clone size: few
CDR3 protein: CASSYSQWEQYF
CDR3 DNA: TGTGCCAGCAGTTACTCGCAATGGGAGCAGTACTTC

J gene: TRBJ1-2
D gene: TRBD1
V gene: TRBV12-3/TRBV12-4
clone size: NA
CDR3 protein: CASSTRDRGKIYGYTF
CDR3 DNA: TGTGCCAGCAGTACCCGGGACAGGGGGAAGATTTATGGCTACACCTTC

J gene: TRBJ2-5
D gene: TRBD2
V gene: TRBV7-9
clone size: few
CDR3 protein: CASSLFGGSGETQYF
CDR3 DNA: TGTGCCAGCAGCTTATTTGGCGGGAGCGGAGAGACCCAGTACTTC

J gene: TRBJ2-7
D gene: NA
V gene: TRBV12-3/TRBV12-4
clone size: NA
CDR3 protein: CASSAVKSGEQYF
CDR3 DNA: TGTGCCAGTTCCGCCGTGAAGTCGGGGGAGCAGTACTTC

J gene: TRBJ2-1
D gene: NA
V gene: TRBV5-4
clone size: many
CDR3 protein: CASSLGLPSYNEQFF
CDR3 DNA: TGTGCCAGCAGCTTGGGACTCCCCTCCTACAATGAGCAGTTCTTC

J gene: TRBJ1-5
D gene: NA
V gene: TRBV7-9
clone size: NA
CDR3 protein: CASSSEQGGQPQHF
CDR3 DNA: TGTGCCAGCAGCTCTGAACAGGGCGGTCAGCCCCAGCATTTT

J gene: TRBJ2-1
D gene: NA
V gene: TRBV6-5
clone size: few
CDR3 protein: CASSYKGYNEQFF
CDR3 DNA: TGTGCCAGCAGTTACAAGGGATACAATGAGCAGTTCTTC

J gene: TRBJ2-5
D gene: NA
V gene: TRBV6-5
clone size: NA
CDR3 protein: CASSYSMGAGETQYF
CDR3 DNA: TGTGCCAGCAGTTACTCGATGGGGGCCGGGGAGACCCAGTACTTC

J gene: TRBJ1-3
D gene: TRBD1
V gene: TRBV6-5
clone size: NA
CDR3 protein: CASSTGGGNTIYF
CDR3 DNA: TGTGCCAGCAGTACAGGGGGTGGAAACACCATATATTTT

J gene: TRBJ1-2
D gene: NA
V gene: TRBV20-1
clone size: few
CDR3 protein: CSAREQYNYGYTF
CDR3 DNA: TGCAGTGCTAGAGAACAGTACAACTATGGCTACACCTTC

J gene: TRBJ2-3
D gene: NA
V gene: TRBV7-8
clone size: few
CDR3 protein: CASSLRLDSADTQYF
CDR3 DNA: TGTGCCAGCAGCTTAAGATTAGATTCGGCGGATACGCAGTATTTT

J gene: TRBJ1-2
D gene: TRBD1
V gene: TRBV29-1
clone size: NA
CDR3 protein: CSAATGDGYTF
CDR3 DNA: TGCAGCGCCGCGACAGGGGATGGCTACACCTTC

J gene: TRBJ2-2
D gene: NA
V gene: TRBV20-1
clone size: few
CDR3 protein: CSARAVGGELFF
CDR3 DNA: TGCAGTGCCAGAGCAGTTGGCGGGGAGCTGTTTTTT

J gene: TRBJ1-5
D gene: NA
V gene: TRBV20-1
clone size: NA
CDR3 protein: CSAREGQRGDQPQHF
CDR3 DNA: TGCAGTGCTAGAGAAGGCCAGCGGGGCGATCAGCCCCAGCATTTT

J gene: TRBJ2-1
D gene: NA
V gene: TRBV5-1
clone size: NA
CDR3 protein: CASSLARSDEQFF
CDR3 DNA: TGCGCCAGCAGCTTGGCCCGGAGCGATGAGCAGTTCTTC

J gene: TRBJ2-1
D gene: TRBD2
V gene: TRBV27
clone size: few
CDR3 protein: CASSSEGVSGGSSYNEQFF
CDR3 DNA: TGTGCCAGCAGTTCAGAGGGGGTTAGCGGGGGAAGCTCCTACAATGAGCAGTTCTTC